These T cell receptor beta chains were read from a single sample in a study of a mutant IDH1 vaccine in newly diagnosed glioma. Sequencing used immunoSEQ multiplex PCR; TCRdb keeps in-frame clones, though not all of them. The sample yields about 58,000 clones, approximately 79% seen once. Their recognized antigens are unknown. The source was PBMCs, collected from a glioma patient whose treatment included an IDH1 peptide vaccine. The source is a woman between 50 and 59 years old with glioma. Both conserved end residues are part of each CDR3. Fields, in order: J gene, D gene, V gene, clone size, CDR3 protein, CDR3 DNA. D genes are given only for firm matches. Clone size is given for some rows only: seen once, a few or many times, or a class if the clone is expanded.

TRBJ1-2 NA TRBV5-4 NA CASSLVGEGGYTF TGTGCCAGCAGCTTGGTAGGGGAGGGTGGCTACACCTTC
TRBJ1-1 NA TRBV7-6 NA CASSLQANTEAFF TGTGCCAGCAGCCTCCAGGCGAACACTGAAGCTTTCTTT
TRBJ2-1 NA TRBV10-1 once CASSDAGTRQFF TGCGCCAGCAGCGACGCCGGGACGAGGCAGTTCTTC
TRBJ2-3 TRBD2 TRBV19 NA CASTFGGAGTDTQYF TGTGCCAGTACCTTCGGGGGGGCCGGCACAGATACGCAGTATTTT
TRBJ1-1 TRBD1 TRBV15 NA CATSTRDRVNTEAFF TGTGCCACCAGCACCCGGGACAGGGTGAACACTGAAGCTTTCTTT
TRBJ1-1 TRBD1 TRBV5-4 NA CASSSPGQGGTEAFF TGTGCCAGCAGCTCTCCGGGACAGGGGGGAACTGAAGCTTTCTTT
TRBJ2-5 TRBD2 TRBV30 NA CACTTSGGTQYF TGTGCCTGCACGACTAGCGGGGGGACCCAGTACTTC
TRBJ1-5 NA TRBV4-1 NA CASSQGVKGNQPQHF TGCGCCAGCAGCCAAGGGGTAAAAGGCAATCAGCCCCAGCATTTT
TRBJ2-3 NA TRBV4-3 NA CASSPSHFLDTQYF TGCGCCAGCAGCCCCAGCCACTTCTTGGATACGCAGTATTTT
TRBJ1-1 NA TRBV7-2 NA CASSLGYGQNTEAFF TGTGCCAGCAGCTTAGGGTACGGACAGAACACTGAAGCTTTCTTT
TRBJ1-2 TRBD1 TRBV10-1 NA CASRTRDRGRPNYGYTF TGCGCCAGCAGGACCCGGGACAGGGGGCGCCCTAACTATGGCTACACCTTC
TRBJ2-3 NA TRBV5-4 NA CASSPSLSTDTQYF TGTGCCAGCAGCCCCAGTCTTAGCACAGATACGCAGTATTTT
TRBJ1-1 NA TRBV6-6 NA CASSYSLNTEAFF TGTGCCAGCAGTTACAGTCTGAACACTGAAGCTTTCTTT
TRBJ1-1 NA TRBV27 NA CASSPAGFTEAFF TGTGCCAGCAGTCCTGCAGGGTTCACTGAAGCTTTCTTT
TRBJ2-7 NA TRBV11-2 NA CASSEGFGYEQYF TGTGCCAGCTCCGAGGGGTTTGGATACGAGCAGTACTTC
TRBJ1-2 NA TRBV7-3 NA CASSPGLNYGYTF TGTGCCAGCAGCCCGGGACTTAACTATGGCTACACCTTC
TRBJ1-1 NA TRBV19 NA CASSRGGGTEAFF TGTGCCAGTAGTAGGGGGGGCGGCACTGAAGCTTTCTTT
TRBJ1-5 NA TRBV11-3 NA CASIEKQPQHF TGTGCCAGCATCGAAAAGCAGCCCCAGCATTTT
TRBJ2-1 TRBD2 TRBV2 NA CASRRSSGVSYNEQFF TGTGCCAGCAGGCGTTCTAGCGGGGTTTCCTACAATGAGCAGTTCTTC
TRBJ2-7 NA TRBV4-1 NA CASSQDNGASYEQYF TGCGCCAGCAGCCAAGATAACGGAGCGTCCTACGAGCAGTACTTC
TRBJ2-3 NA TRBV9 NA CASSYTGGTHNTDTQYF TGTGCCAGCAGCTATACTGGTGGGACACATAACACAGATACGCAGTATTTT
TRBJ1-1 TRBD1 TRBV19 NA CASGDSSMNTEAFF TGTGCCAGTGGGGACAGCTCTATGAACACTGAAGCTTTCTTT
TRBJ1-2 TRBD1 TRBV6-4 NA CASSLFSGTGIYGYTF TGTGCCAGCAGTCTATTTTCTGGGACAGGGATCTATGGCTACACCTTC
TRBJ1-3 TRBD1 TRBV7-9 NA CASSLPGQGHSGNTIYF TGTGCCAGCAGCTTACCGGGACAGGGGCACTCTGGAAACACCATATATTTT
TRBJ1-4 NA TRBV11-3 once CASSLDSGITNEKLFF TGTGCCAGCAGCTTAGATTCCGGCATAACTAATGAAAAACTGTTTTTT
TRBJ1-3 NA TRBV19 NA CASSTSGDRGNTIYF TGTGCCAGTAGTACCTCAGGGGACCGTGGAAACACCATATATTTT
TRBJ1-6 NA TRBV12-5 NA CASGPPEGLTLHF TGTGCTAGTGGTCCCCCGGAGGGTCTAACCCTCCACTTT
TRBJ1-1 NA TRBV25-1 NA CASSGFGDTEAFF TGTGCCAGCAGCGGATTTGGGGACACTGAAGCTTTCTTT
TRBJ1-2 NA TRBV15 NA CATSRGRETARSGNYGYTF TGTGCCACCAGCAGAGGAAGGGAGACCGCCCGATCCGGTAACTATGGCTACACCTTC
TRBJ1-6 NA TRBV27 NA CASSWGGGGSPLHF TGTGCCAGCAGTTGGGGAGGGGGGGGATCACCCCTCCACTTT
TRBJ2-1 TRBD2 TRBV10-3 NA CAISEWTSDSYNEQFF TGTGCCATCAGTGAGTGGACTAGCGACTCCTACAATGAGCAGTTCTTC
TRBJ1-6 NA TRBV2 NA CASRASRADLHSPLHF TGTGCCAGCAGAGCTAGCAGGGCCGACCTCCATTCACCCCTCCACTTT
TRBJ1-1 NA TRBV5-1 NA CATKGQSGTEAFF TGCGCCACCAAAGGACAATCTGGGACTGAAGCTTTCTTT
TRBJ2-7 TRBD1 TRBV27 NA CASSGRGPYYEQYF TGTGCCAGCAGTGGAAGGGGGCCTTACTACGAGCAGTACTTC
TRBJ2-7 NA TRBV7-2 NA CASSRSMVGKVYEQYF TGTGCCAGCAGCCGTAGCATGGTGGGGAAAGTCTACGAGCAGTACTTC
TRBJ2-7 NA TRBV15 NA CATRIGSSYEQYF TGTGCCACCAGGATAGGAAGTTCCTACGAGCAGTACTTC
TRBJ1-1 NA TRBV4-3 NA CASSQDRAADMNTEAFF TGCGCCAGCAGCCAAGATCGGGCAGCCGACATGAACACTGAAGCTTTCTTT
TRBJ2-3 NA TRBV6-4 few CASSDSRGGTDTQYF TGTGCCAGCAGTGACTCGAGGGGGGGCACAGATACGCAGTATTTT
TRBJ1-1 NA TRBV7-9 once CASSTSLGAGMNTEAFF TGTGCCAGCAGCACGTCGTTAGGGGCGGGAATGAACACTGAAGCTTTCTTT
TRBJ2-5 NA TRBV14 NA CASSQDGTGPWETQYF TGTGCCAGCAGCCAAGATGGCACCGGGCCGTGGGAGACCCAGTACTTC
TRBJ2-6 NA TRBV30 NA CAFPANSGANVLTF TGTGCCTTTCCGGCTAACTCTGGGGCCAACGTCCTGACTTTC
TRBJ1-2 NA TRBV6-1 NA CASSEEGRRGYTF TGTGCCAGCAGTGAAGAGGGTAGACGCGGCTACACCTTC
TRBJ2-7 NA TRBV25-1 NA CASSDGSSYEQYF TGTGCCAGCAGTGATGGGAGCTCCTACGAGCAGTACTTC
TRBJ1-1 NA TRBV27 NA CASRPEAFF TGTGCCAGCCGACCTGAAGCTTTCTTT
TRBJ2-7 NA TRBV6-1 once CASSLTGTERF TGTGCCAGTTCCCTAACCGGGACCGAGCGCTTC
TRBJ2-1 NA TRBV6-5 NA CASSSAGTPYNEQFF TGTGCCAGCAGTTCTGCCGGGACACCCTACAATGAGCAGTTCTTC
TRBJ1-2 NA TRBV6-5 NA CASSYSGWGAGHGYTF TGTGCCAGCAGTTACTCGGGGTGGGGGGCTGGTCATGGCTACACCTTC
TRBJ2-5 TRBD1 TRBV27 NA CASSLGTGETQYF TGTGCCAGCAGTCTAGGGACAGGGGAGACCCAGTACTTC
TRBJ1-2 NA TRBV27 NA CASRLTGAKGREGYTF TGTGCCAGCAGGTTGACAGGAGCTAAGGGGCGAGAGGGCTACACCTTC
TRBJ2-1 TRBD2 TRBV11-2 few CASSLGLAGGDEQFF TGTGCCAGCAGCTTAGGTCTAGCGGGGGGAGATGAGCAGTTCTTC
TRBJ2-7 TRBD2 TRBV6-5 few CASSYSGGGYEQYF TGTGCCAGCAGTTACAGCGGGGGGGGCTACGAGCAGTACTTC
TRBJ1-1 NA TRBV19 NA CVSSMGRVAFF TGTGTCAGTAGTATGGGGAGGGTTGCGTTCTTT